The 25 T cell receptor beta chains below all came from one sample that was sequenced in a study of regulatory T cells in long-lasting Graves disease. Time point described: newly diagnosed GD, antithyroid drugs for less than 3 months. Following extraction of RNA from PBMCs, that RNA was used to make the TCR library. TCR beta libraries were built with iRepertoire HTBI primers and Arm-PCR of CDR3 regions. TCRdb re-called the multiplex PCR reads through MiXCR, storing one row per CDR3 protein. The sample has roughly 250,000 distinct CDR3 sequences; around 19% are singletons. The same data also went into a second study, on T cells in Graves' hyperthyroidism and ophthalmopathy.

The sequencing here drew on peripheral blood mononuclear cells (PBMCs), taken at new diagnosis, from a patient treated with antithyroid drugs. The origin of the receptors is a woman aged 25-40 years with Graves disease.

The chain has TRBV7-2 and TRBJ1-2; D uncertain. Germline-derived CDR1 and CDR2 are SGHTA and FQGNSA. The CDR3 has 15 residues. V lost 1 base and J 0 bases, leaving 9 bases between the germline ends. CDR3 DNA: TGTGCCAGCAGCTTAGTACTGGGTACTAACTATGGCTACACCTTC. Its protein is CASSLVLGTNYGYTF.

At least ten counts were recorded for this clonotype. The J gene is TRBJ1-1, the V gene TRBV10-3, with 10 bases identical to TRBD1. V was pared by 10 bases and J by 5 bases, with 1 base of the junction left unmatched. The CDR3 is 11 residues long. The germline CDR1 and CDR2 sequences are ENHRY and SYGVKD. CDR3 residues: CATGQGTEAFF. As DNA, the CDR3 is TGTGCCACGGGACAGGGGACTGAAGCTTTCTTT.

For this clonotype: The final CDR3 position lacks the conserved phenylalanine or tryptophan, pointing to a likely read error. The rearrangement joins TRBV7-9 to TRBJ2-1; the match to TRBD1 covers 9 bases. The J call may be faulty, since TRBJ2-5 better matches the DNA end. The CDR3 totals 16 residues. Germline V CDR1 and CDR2: SEHNR, FQNEAQ (reference sequence). In DNA, the CDR3 is TGTGCCAGCAGCAGCCGGGACAGGGAACCCCAAGAGACCCAGTACCTC. This encodes CASSSRDREPQETQYL.

About this clonotype itself: It is likely a read error, because the conserved phenylalanine at the end of the CDR3 is missing. V gene TRBV24-1 combines with J gene TRBJ1-1; D is perhaps TRBD1 (5 bases). The ends were cut back, 3 bases at V and 1 base at J, with 11 bases in the middle. The germline gives CDR1 KGHDR, CDR2 SFDVKD. This CDR3 is built from 15 residues. CDR3 coding DNA: TGTGCCACCAGTGATATGACAGCGAGGAACACTGAAGCTTTCTCT. Encoded protein: CATSDMTARNTEAFS.

This clonotype was counted at least ten times. V is TRBV4-1 and J is TRBJ1-5; D uncertain. The CDR3 covers 15 residues. Germline lookup yields CDR1 MGHRA and CDR2 YSYEKL. Trimming left V 0 bases short and J 7 bases short, with 13 bases between. CDR3 nucleotides: TGCGCCAGCAGCCAAGAAGGGCGAGGGCACCAGCCCCAGCATTTT. This codes for CASSQEGRGHQPQHF.

This clonotype was counted a few times. This may be a read error: a much more frequent sequence differs by one nucleotide. Since the CDR3 does not end with the conserved phenylalanine or tryptophan, this likely comes from a read error. The V call is TRBV5-5, the J call TRBJ2-5; 14 bases are a match to TRBD2. The CDR3 totals 17 residues. V was pared by 4 bases and J by 4 bases, with 9 bases of the junction left unmatched. Germline CDR1 and CDR2: SGHKS and YYEKEE (reference sequence). The CDR3 DNA sequence: TGTGCCAGCAGCACCGGACTAGCGGGGGGCTCACCAGAGACCCAGTACTTA. It is translated as CASSTGLAGGSPETQYL.

Many counts were recorded for this clonotype. V usage is TRBV19 and J usage is TRBJ1-2, with 11 nucleotides matching TRBD1. The CDR3 is 15 residues long. The trim removed 7 bases at V and 6 bases at J, leaving 10 bases unmatched. Germline CDR1 LNHDA, CDR2 SQIVND (reference sequence). Here the CDR3 reads CASTPSGQGANGYTF. The CDR3 bases are TGTGCCAGTACCCCGAGTGGACAGGGGGCGAATGGCTACACCTTC.

This clonotype was observed many times. The V call is TRBV20-1, the J call TRBJ2-1, with 11 bases aligning to TRBD2. The CDR3 contains 16 residues. Germline V gene lookup returns CDR1 DFQATT and CDR2 SNEGSKA (reference sequence). Trimming cost V 4 bases and J 8 bases; bases outside gene matches: 13. In DNA, the CDR3 is TGCAGTGCTATTGGAGATTTGGGACTAGCGGTTGATGAGCAGTTCTTC. Translated: CSAIGDLGLAVDEQFF.

This clonotype was counted ten times or more. The chain carries TRBV7-9 and TRBJ1-4; D is unresolved. V was pared by 5 bases and J by 2 bases, with 9 bases between. This CDR3 has 14 amino acids. The germline V gene encodes CDR1 SEHNR and CDR2 FQNEAQ (reference sequence). CDR3 nucleotides: TGTGCCAGCAGCGACCGCAGCACTAATGAAAAACTGTTTTTT. This translates into CASSDRSTNEKLFF.

Ten or more counts support this clonotype. The junction differs from germline at one of its ends, possibly a read error. This chain connects TRBV5-1 to TRBJ2-1; weak D call: TRBD2 (6 bases). Germline assignment: CDR1 SGHRS and CDR2 YFSETQ. The CDR3 consists of 17 residues. The chain's CDR3 is CASSLVVAVSSYNEQFF. In nucleotides, the CDR3 is TGTGCCAGCAGCTTGGTGGTAGCGGTTAGCTCCTACAATGAGCAGTTCTTC.

This clonotype has at least ten counts. The chain couples TRBV20-1 to TRBJ1-1; D ambiguous. V lost 4 bases to trimming and J lost 7 bases, with 10 bases between them. The germline gives CDR1 DFQATT, CDR2 SNEGSKA (reference sequence). The CDR3 has 11 amino acids. CDR3 nucleotides: TGCAGTGCTAAACTCGAGTATGAAGCTTTCTTT. Residues: CSAKLEYEAFF.

The chain couples TRBV3-1 to TRBJ2-3; D uncertain. The germline V gene has CDR1 LGHDT and CDR2 YNNKEL (reference sequence). V gave up 2 bases and J gave up 0 bases, with 12 bases separating them. The CDR3 covers 16 residues. As DNA, the CDR3 is TGTGCCAGCAGCCAACAGGCCCCGCCCAGCACAGATACGCAGTATTTT. This encodes CASSQQAPPSTDTQYF.

There are many counts of this clonotype. The chain combines TRBV5-1 with TRBJ2-5; tentative D call: TRBD1 (6 bases). Germline CDR1 SGHRS, CDR2 YFSETQ. The V gene lost 0 bases and the J gene lost 0 bases, with 18 bases spanning the gap. The CDR3 consists of 18 residues. CDR3 loop: CASSLGIGDRRYQETQYF. The CDR3 DNA reads TGCGCCAGCAGCTTGGGGATAGGCGACAGGCGGTACCAAGAGACCCAGTACTTC. Based on the CDR3 plus reference TRBV5-1 and TRBJ2-5, the full variable domain is KAGVTQTPRYLIKTRGQQVTLSCSPISGHRSVSWYQQTPGQGLQFLFEYFSETQRNKGNFPGRFSGRQFSNSRSEMNVSTLELGDSALYLCASSLGIGDRRYQETQYFGPGTRLLVL.

This clonotype was recorded at least ten times. J is TRBJ1-3 and V is TRBV7-6, with D tentatively TRBD1 (5 bases). The V gene lost 1 base and the J gene lost 2 bases, with 9 bases spanning the gap. The germline CDR1 and CDR2 sequences are SGHVS and FNYEAQ. The CDR3 runs 15 residues. The CDR3 coding sequence is TGTGCCAGCAGCTTAGTCGTAGGGGCTGGAAACACCATATATTTT. Translating it yields CASSLVVGAGNTIYF.

This clonotype was detected a few times. The chain is built from TRBV4-1 and TRBJ2-3, with 8 bases matching TRBD1. This CDR3 has 15 amino acids. V lost 5 bases to trimming and J lost 3 bases; unmatched junction nucleotides: 7. CDR1 MGHRA and CDR2 YSYEKL come from the germline V gene. Here the CDR3 reads CASSIQGVATDTQYF. CDR3 bases: TGCGCCAGCAGCATACAGGGGGTAGCGACAGATACGCAGTATTTT.

This clonotype was counted many times. The chain links TRBV11-2 to TRBJ2-7, with TRBD1 matching 8 bases. From germline, CDR1 is SGHAT and CDR2 FQNNGV. Trimming took 2 bases from V and 3 from J; bases not matched to a gene: 9. The CDR3 sequence is 16 residues long. The CDR3 bases are TGTGCCAGCAGCTTAATTGCAGGGGGCAATGTCTACGAGCAGTACTTC. Encoded protein: CASSLIAGGNVYEQYF. Combining the CDR3 with reference TRBV11-2 and TRBJ2-7 gives the whole variable domain EAGVAQSPRYKIIEKRQSVAFWCNPISGHATLYWYQQILGQGPKLLIQFQNNGVVDDSQLPKDRFSAERLKGVDSTLKIQPAKLEDSAVYLCASSLIAGGNVYEQYFGPGTRLTVT.

The chain combines TRBV10-1 with TRBJ1-2, with D unclear. Trimming removed 2 bases from V and 6 bases from J, with 10 bases in between. The CDR3 totals 13 residues. The V gene's germline CDR1 is WNHNN and CDR2 SYGVQD (reference sequence). The CDR3 region has the DNA TGCGCCAGCAGTGAGGTTGTTGGGCATGGCTACACCTTC. Translation: CASSEVVGHGYTF.

Points on this clonotype: A far larger clone is just one base off, so this is likely a read error. This chain connects TRBV20-1 to TRBJ2-3; TRBD2 is a possible D gene (6 bases). The J call is doubtful: the DNA matches TRBJ2-7 better. The CDR3 is made up of 15 amino acids. CDR1 is DFQATT and CDR2 is SNEGSKA in the germline V gene (reference sequence). This CDR3 is CSAGGSGTEVYEQYF. CDR3 nucleotide sequence: TGCAGTGCTGGAGGTAGTGGGACTGAAGTCTACGAGCAGTACTTC.

In its sample, this clonotype was seen many times. This chain uses TRBV20-1 with TRBJ1-1; 8 bases line up with TRBD1. The V gene's germline CDR1 is DFQATT and CDR2 SNEGSKA (reference sequence). Losses at the gene ends were 3 bases for V and 3 bases for J; bases not matched to a gene: 6. CDR3 length equals 14 residues. The CDR3 sequence: CSARTGAAYTEAFF. In DNA, the CDR3 is TGCAGTGCTAGGACAGGGGCGGCGTACACTGAAGCTTTCTTT.

This clonotype was counted ten times or more. The V call is TRBV20-1, the J call TRBJ1-1; D perhaps matches TRBD1 (5 bases). The V end was cut by 2 bases, the J end by 3 bases, with 13 bases between. This CDR3 contains 14 residues. Per the germline V gene, CDR1 is DFQATT and CDR2 is SNEGSKA (reference sequence). The CDR3 region is CSARSGYRDTEAFF. The CDR3 DNA is TGCAGTGCTAGATCAGGGTATCGGGACACTGAAGCTTTCTTT.

The sample holds many counts of this clonotype. V usage is TRBV5-1 and J usage is TRBJ2-7; D perhaps matches TRBD2 (6 bases). Trimming cost V 3 bases and J 5 bases, with 15 bases left between them. Germline CDR1 reads SGHRS; CDR2 reads YFSETQ. The CDR3 runs 14 residues. CDR3 coding DNA: TGCGCCAGCAGCTCGCGGGACTGGAAAAACGAGCAGTACTTC. It encodes CASSSRDWKNEQYF.

This clonotype was counted many times. CDR3 bases: TGCGCCAGCACGAACCCGGGACTACCTAACTATGGCTACACCTTC. Its translation: CASTNPGLPNYGYTF. V usage is TRBV4-1 and J usage is TRBJ1-2, with a tentative D call TRBD1 (5 bases). Germline V gene sequence: CDR1 MGHRA, CDR2 YSYEKL. The V gene lost 7 bases and the J gene lost 0 bases, with 15 bases spanning the gap. There are 15 residues in the CDR3.

On this clonotype: This is likely an artifact of a read error, given a far larger clone one base away. The chain's CDR3 is CASTRGQGVKGFGNEQFF. As DNA, the CDR3 is TGTGCCAGCACCCGGGGACAGGGGGTTAAGGGGTTTGGTAATGAGCAGTTCTTC. J is TRBJ2-1 and V is TRBV12-3 or TRBV12-4; 11 bases are a match to TRBD1. Germline trimming cut 7 bases from V and 7 bases from J; bases unmatched to any gene: 18. This CDR3 contains 18 residues.

This clonotype was detected many times. At one boundary the junction diverges from the germline segment, which might be a read error. V usage is TRBV5-1 and J usage is TRBJ2-7, with 7 nucleotides matching TRBD1. The CDR3 spans 14 residues. Germline values: CDR1 SGHRS, CDR2 YFSETQ. The CDR3 spells CASSSAGGWDEQYF. In DNA, the CDR3 is TGTGCCAGCAGCTCCGCAGGGGGTTGGGACGAGCAGTACTTC.

Concerning this clonotype itself: Given a far larger clone just one base away, this is likely a sequencing read error. The rearrangement joins TRBV20-1 to TRBJ2-1, with 12 bases lining up with TRBD2. Losses at the gene ends were 3 bases for V and 9 bases for J; bases not matched to a gene: 12. Per germline, CDR1 DFQATT and CDR2 SNEGSKA (reference sequence). This CDR3 has 16 amino acids. The CDR3 DNA reads as TGCAGTGCTAGGCTCCGAGCTAGCGGGGGGGCGGGTGAGCAGTTCTTC. It codes for CSARLRASGGAGEQFF.